These 13 T cell receptor beta chains originate from one sample sequenced in a study of T cells in Graves' hyperthyroidism and ophthalmopathy (dated by TCRdb to about 2019). Library preparation was by multiplex PCR. Sequencing was performed on an Illumina HiSeq 2000. TCR beta CDR3 regions were amplified from RNA transcripts. A first-round RT-PCR of the TCR CDR3 used the HTBI primer set with the Qiagen OneStep RT-PCR kit. The raw public reads went through TCRdb reprocessing: fastp at Q25, MiXCR clone calling, in-frame beta chains kept. Rows with a matching CDR3 protein are joined into one entry that keeps the most common DNA and genes. The sample records approximately 510,000 distinct CDR3 sequences, 40% to 55% of which are singletons. About two fifths of the sample comes from the top ten. The sequenced material came from peripheral blood or thyroid tissue (not recorded which). Receptors were obtained from an adult woman with Graves' disease, either hyperthyroidism or ophthalmopathy (not recorded which).

The rearrangement links TRBV20-1 to TRBJ1-2; possible D gene TRBD1, 6 bases. CDR1 is DFQATT, CDR2 SNEGSKA, per germline (reference sequence). The CDR3 loop spans 18 amino acids. V was clipped by 0 bases and J by 6 bases, with 26 bases between them. CDR3 sequence reads: CSARDRLGTQPGDDGYTF. CDR3 coding DNA: TGCAGTGCTAGAGATCGGTTGGGGACACAACCTGGGGACGATGGCTACACCTTC.

The chain couples TRBV24-1 to TRBJ1-2, with D perhaps matching TRBD1 (5 bases). Germline V gene data show CDR1 as KGHDR and CDR2 as SFDVKD. The V end lost 4 bases, the J end lost 4 bases, and 9 bases lay between the germline ends. The CDR3 is 13 amino acids. CDR3 DNA sequence: TGTGCCACCAGTGACGGGGGTTTCTATGGCTACACCTTC. As protein: CATSDGGFYGYTF.

This clonotype was counted between two and nine times. V is TRBV6-4 and J is TRBJ1-3; D gene unclear. The V end was cut by 3 bases, the J end by 4 bases, with 10 bases between. Per germline, CDR1 MRHNA and CDR2 SNTAGT. The length of the CDR3 is 14 residues. The CDR3 here is CASSEAEWGNTIYF. CDR3 DNA: TGTGCCAGCAGTGAGGCAGAATGGGGAAACACCATATATTTT.

The chain combines TRBV9 with TRBJ1-3; possibly TRBD1 for D (5 bases). The V gene lost 3 bases and the J gene lost 8 bases, with 12 bases spanning the gap. The germline gives CDR1 SGDLS, CDR2 YYNGEE. CDR3 length equals 13 residues. The DNA for the CDR3 is TGTGCCAGCAGCGACCCCCAGGGCTACACCATATATTTT. Residues: CASSDPQGYTIYF.

This sequence joins TRBV28 and TRBJ1-5; D remains ambiguous. With 1 base removed from V and 7 bases from J, the gap between germline ends came to 11 bases. Germline CDR1 MDHEN, CDR2 SYDVKM. The CDR3 totals 14 residues. CDR3 sequence reads: CASSLFGEVQPQHF. The CDR3 DNA is TGTGCCAGCAGTTTATTTGGGGAGGTCCAGCCCCAGCATTTT.

This clonotype was counted between two and nine times. The J gene is TRBJ1-5, the V gene TRBV7-8, with D possibly TRBD1 on 5 matching bases. The CDR3 sequence is 13 residues long. Between the trimmed V and J ends, which lost 3 bases and 5 bases, there was a span of 8 bases. Looked up from germline, CDR1 is SGHVS and CDR2 is FQNEAQ. As DNA, the CDR3 is TGTGCCAGCAGCTTCAGGGTTGATCAGCCCCAGCATTTT. It specifies CASSFRVDQPQHF.

The table lists this clonotype with many counts. The chain links TRBV12-3 or TRBV12-4 to TRBJ1-1, with D maybe TRBD1 (5 bases). V dropped 5 bases and J dropped 6 bases, with 19 bases sitting between them. The CDR3 sequence is 15 residues long. This CDR3 reads CASSGGGAWGAEAFF. The CDR3 DNA follows: TGTGCCAGCAGTGGGGGAGGGGCGTGGGGTGCTGAAGCTTTCTTT.

The rearrangement joins TRBV29-1 to TRBJ2-7; D possibly corresponds to TRBD2 (6 bases). This CDR3 contains 10 residues. Between the trimmed V and J ends, which lost 8 bases and 4 bases, there was a span of 9 bases. Germline CDR1 reads SQVTM; CDR2 reads ANQGSEA. The CDR3 DNA follows: TGCAGCCTGGAGGGTTACGAGCAGTACTTC. Protein sequence: CSLEGYEQYF.

This clonotype was picked up a small number of times. This chain joins TRBV19 and TRBJ1-1; D uncertain. With 11 bases removed from V and 2 bases from J, the gap between germline ends came to 12 bases. The CDR3 covers 12 residues. Looked up from germline, CDR1 is LNHDA and CDR2 is SQIVND (reference sequence). The CDR3 coding sequence is TGTGCCGCTGGTACGGGCAACACTGAAGCTTTCTTT. It specifies CAAGTGNTEAFF.

This clonotype was detected a few times. This chain connects TRBV7-9 to TRBJ2-7; possibly TRBD1 or TRBD2 for D (6 bases each). Trimming took off 8 bases at V and 7 bases at J, with 18 bases between the two ends. This CDR3 spans 13 amino acids. Germline values: CDR1 SEHNR, CDR2 FQNEAQ (reference sequence). CDR3 in amino acids: CASSPGAATEQYF. The CDR3 bases are TGTGCCAGCTCCCCGGGGGCCGCAACAGAGCAGTACTTC. Together with reference TRBV7-9 and TRBJ2-7, the CDR3 gives the full variable domain: DTGVSQNPRHKITKRGQNVTFRCDPISEHNRLYWYRQTLGQGPEFLTYFQNEAQLEKSRLLSDRFSAERPKGSFSTLEIQRTEQGDSAMYLCASSPGAATEQYFGPGTRLTVT.

This clonotype was picked up a small number of times. This chain links TRBV25-1 with TRBJ2-5; D not certain. CDR3 length: 13 residues. Germline V CDR1 and CDR2: MGHDK, SYGVNS. Trimming pared 4 bases from V and 4 bases from J, leaving 10 bases between. CDR3 region: CASSASEIETQYF. The CDR3 DNA reads TGTGCCAGCAGTGCGTCAGAGATAGAGACCCAGTACTTC.

This clonotype was recorded at least ten times. J is TRBJ2-5 and V is TRBV7-2, with 9 bases identical to TRBD2. V shed 5 bases, J shed 2 bases, and the junction held 15 bases outside the gene matches. Germline values: CDR1 SGHTA, CDR2 FQGNSA. CDR3 length: 18 residues. The CDR3 sequence is CASSTQQLAGVEQETQYF. The CDR3 nucleotides are TGTGCCAGCAGCACCCAACAATTAGCGGGAGTCGAACAAGAGACCCAGTACTTC.

The rearrangement joins TRBV20-1 to TRBJ2-5; D might be TRBD1 or TRBD2, each matching 5 bases. From germline, CDR1 is DFQATT and CDR2 SNEGSKA (reference sequence). This CDR3 has 14 amino acids. V was trimmed by 5 bases and J by 1 base, leaving 14 bases between them. The CDR3 region is CSAAQTGTQETQYF. In DNA, the CDR3 is TGCAGTGCTGCGCAAACCGGGACCCAAGAGACCCAGTACTTC.